This TCR beta chain was sequenced in a study of OX40 agonist ivuxolimab in advanced cancers. The V and J ends lost 0 bases and 12 bases respectively, with 12 bases between them. This CDR3 is 13 amino acids long. Germline V gene data show CDR1 as SGHTA and CDR2 as FQGTGA. Clones were read by immunoSEQ multiplex PCR, and TCRdb kept only the in-frame ones, dropping some. The profile shows 50,000 to 70,000 clones, around four fifths of them singletons. The chain is built from TRBV7-3 and TRBJ2-1; D unresolved. The source was CD4+ or CD8+ T cells sorted from blood, collected in a trial of the OX40 agonist ivuxolimab. The TCR originated in an adult with an advanced solid tumor such as melanoma, head and neck, liver or kidney cancer. The CDR3: CASSLTLSGWQFF. Here the CDR3 DNA reads TGTGCCAGCAGCTTAACTCTCAGTGGTTGGCAGTTCTTC.